The clone carrying this T cell receptor beta chain has more than one count but fewer than ten. The antigen remains unidentified. The data stem from a study of cytomegalovirus exposure and HLA in healthy donors. General observations from the study: Most CMV-associated TCR beta chains appeared HLA-restricted in a later analysis.

This PCR relied on a set of 60 Vbeta primers and 13 Jbeta primers. Sequencing used immunoSEQ multiplex PCR; TCRdb keeps in-frame clones, though not all of them. The table includes under 150,000 clones, roughly 80% detected once. Sequencing was carried out using PBMCs. This TCR was recovered from a woman aged 40-49 years in good health and CMV-seronegative.

The CDR3 DNA is TGTGCCAGCAGTGAAACGCGGCAGGGAGAAGCTTTCTTT. Residues: CASSETRQGEAFF. The V call is TRBV6-1, the J call TRBJ1-1; TRBD1 might be the D (5 bases). The ends were cut back, 2 bases at V and 8 bases at J, with 12 bases in the middle. Germline lookup yields CDR1 MNHNS and CDR2 SASEGT. This CDR3 region has 13 residues.